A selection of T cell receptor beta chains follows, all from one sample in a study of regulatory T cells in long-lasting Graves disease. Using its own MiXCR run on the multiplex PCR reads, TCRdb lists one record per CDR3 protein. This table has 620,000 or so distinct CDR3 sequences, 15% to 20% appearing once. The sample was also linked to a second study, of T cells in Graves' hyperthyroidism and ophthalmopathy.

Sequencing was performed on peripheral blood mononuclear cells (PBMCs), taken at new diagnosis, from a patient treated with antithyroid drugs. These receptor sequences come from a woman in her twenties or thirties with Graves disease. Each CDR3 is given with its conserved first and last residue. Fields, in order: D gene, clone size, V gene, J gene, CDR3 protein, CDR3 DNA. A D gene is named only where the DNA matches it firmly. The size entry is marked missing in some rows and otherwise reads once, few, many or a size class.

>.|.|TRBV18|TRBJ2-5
CASSLLAVQETQYF
TGTGCCAGCTCATTACTGGCAGTCCAAGAGACCCAGTACTTC
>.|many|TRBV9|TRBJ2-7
CASSAGDRTYEQYF
TGTGCCAGCAGCGCGGGGGACAGAACCTACGAGCAGTACTTC
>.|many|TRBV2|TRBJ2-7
CASSDLSVDLEQYF
TGTGCCAGCAGTGATTTGTCAGTGGATTTGGAGCAGTACTTC
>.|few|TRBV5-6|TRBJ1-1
CASIREGGMNTEAFF
TGTGCCAGCATCCGGGAGGGGGGAATGAACACTGAAGCTTTCTTT
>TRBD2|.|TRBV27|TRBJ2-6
CAAGALGANVLTF
TGTGCCGCGGGAGCTTTGGGGGCCAACGTCCTGACTTTC
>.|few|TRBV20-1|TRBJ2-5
CSGETVRRTETQYF
TGCAGTGGTGAGACTGTTCGTCGGACTGAGACCCAGTACTTC
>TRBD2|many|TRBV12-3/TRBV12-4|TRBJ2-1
CASSLVASGYNEQFF
TGTGCCAGCAGTTTGGTGGCTAGCGGGTACAATGAGCAGTTCTTC
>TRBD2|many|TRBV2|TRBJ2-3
CASSPRLIAGGMSDTQYF
TGTGCCAGCAGTCCGCGCCTGATAGCGGGAGGGATGTCGGATACGCAGTATTTT
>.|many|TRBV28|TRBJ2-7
CASSPLVDSPRSSF
TGTGCCAGCAGTCCCCTCGTGGATTCTCCCCGGTCGTCCTTC
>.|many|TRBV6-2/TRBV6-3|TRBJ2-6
CASHKRGGSSGANVLTF
TGTGCCAGCCATAAGCGAGGAGGGAGCTCTGGGGCCAACGTCCTGACTTTC
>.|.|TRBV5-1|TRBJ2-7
CASSVGIGTGASSYEQYF
TGTGCCAGCAGCGTAGGAATAGGGACTGGCGCCAGCTCCTACGAGCAGTACTTC
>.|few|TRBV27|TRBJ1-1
CASSLWGGGTETFF
.
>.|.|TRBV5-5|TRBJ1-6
CASSPLGNSPLHF
TGTGCCAGCAGCCCCTTGGGCAATTCACCCCTCCACTTT
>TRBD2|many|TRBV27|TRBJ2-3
CASSPTSGRTDTQYF
TGTGCCAGCAGTCCGACTAGCGGAAGGACAGATACGCAGTATTTT
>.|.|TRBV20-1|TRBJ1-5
CSARDPGRDSPWSQPQHF
TGCAGTGCTAGAGATCCCGGCCGGGACTCCCCTTGGAGTCAGCCCCAGCATTTT
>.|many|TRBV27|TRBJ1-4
CASSLQQGPF
TGTGCCAGCAGTTTACAACAGGGCCCTTTT
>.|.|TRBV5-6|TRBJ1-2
CAGSLSGLNYGYTF
TGTGCCGGCAGCTTAAGTGGGCTGAACTATGGCTACACCTTC
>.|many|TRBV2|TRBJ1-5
CASKLGSRQPQHF
TGTGCCAGCAAGCTCGGGTCGAGGCAGCCCCAGCATTTT
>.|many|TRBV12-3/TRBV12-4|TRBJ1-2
CASSLFSGYTF
TGTGCCAGCAGCTTATTTAGTGGCTACACCTTC
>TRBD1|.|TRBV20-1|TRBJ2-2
CSAAWTGFAGELFF
TGCAGTGCTGCCTGGACAGGGTTCGCCGGGGAGCTGTTTTTT
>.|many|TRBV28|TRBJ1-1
CASRYQALNTEAFF
TGTGCCAGCAGATATCAGGCGTTGAACACTGAAGCTTTCTTT
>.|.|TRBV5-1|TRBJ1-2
CASSLVGDKDYGYTF
TGCGCCAGCAGCTTGGTAGGGGATAAGGACTATGGCTACACCTTC
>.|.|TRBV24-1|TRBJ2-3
CATSGARTATQYF
TGTGCCACCAGTGGTGCCCGGACGGCTACGCAGTATTTT
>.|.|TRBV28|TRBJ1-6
CASNLPYNSPLHF
TGTGCCAGCAACCTCCCCTATAATTCACCCCTCCACTTT
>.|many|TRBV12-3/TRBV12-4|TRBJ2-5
CASSNQDLRQETQYF
TGTGCCAGCAGTAACCAGGACTTAAGACAAGAGACCCAGTACTTC
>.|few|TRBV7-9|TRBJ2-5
CAIAVRETQYF
TGTGCCATCGCGGTTAGGGAGACCCAGTACTTC
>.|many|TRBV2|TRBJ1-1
CASRKIDGNTEAFF
TGTGCCAGCAGGAAGATTGACGGGAACACTGAAGCTTTCTTT
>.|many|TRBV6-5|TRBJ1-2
CASSYSTAGNGYTF
TGTGCCAGCAGTTACTCGACGGCAGGGAATGGCTACACCTTC
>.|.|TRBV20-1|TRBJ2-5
CSATLGGAETQYF
TGCAGTGCTACTCTTGGAGGGGCAGAGACCCAGTACTTC
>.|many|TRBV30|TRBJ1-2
CAWSSDSTNYGYTF
TGTGCCTGGAGTTCGGACAGTACTAACTATGGCTACACCTTC
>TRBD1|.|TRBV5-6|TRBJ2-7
CASSKTGTETYEQYF
TGTGCCAGCAGCAAGACCGGGACAGAGACCTACGAGCAGTACTTC
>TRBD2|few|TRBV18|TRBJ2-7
CASSPPGLAHEQYF
TGTGCCAGCTCACCTCCGGGACTAGCCCACGAGCAGTACTTC
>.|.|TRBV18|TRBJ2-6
CASSPLRASGANVLTF
TGTGCCAGCTCACCACTCCGCGCGAGTGGGGCCAACGTCCTGACTTTC
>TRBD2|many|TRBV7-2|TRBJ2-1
CASSTITGLAGGEQFF
TGTGCCAGCAGCACCATAACGGGACTAGCGGGAGGGGAGCAGTTCTTC
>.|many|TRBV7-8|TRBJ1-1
CASSLLASAGATEAFF
TGTGCCAGCAGCTTACTTGCGAGTGCGGGGGCTACTGAAGCTTTCTTT
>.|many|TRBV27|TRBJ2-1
CASAYRDNEQFF
TGTGCCAGCGCATACAGGGACAATGAGCAGTTCTTC
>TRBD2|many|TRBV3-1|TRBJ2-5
CASSQPGLEVETQYF
TGTGCCAGCAGCCAACCGGGACTAGAAGTGGAGACCCAGTACTTC
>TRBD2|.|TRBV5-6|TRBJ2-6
CASSLLGGEYSGANVLTF
TGTGCCAGCAGCTTGTTGGGAGGGGAATACTCTGGGGCCAACGTCCTGACTTTC
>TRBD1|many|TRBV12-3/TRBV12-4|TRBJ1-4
CASREQGQGNEKLFF
TGTGCCAGCAGAGAGCAGGGACAGGGAAATGAAAAACTGTTTTTT
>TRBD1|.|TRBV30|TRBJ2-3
CALTGQGPWDTQYF
TGTGCCCTAACAGGACAGGGGCCATGGGATACGCAGTATTTT
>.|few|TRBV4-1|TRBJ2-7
CASSQVIWGGEQYF
TGCGCCAGCAGCCAAGTAATTTGGGGTGGCGAGCAGTACTTC